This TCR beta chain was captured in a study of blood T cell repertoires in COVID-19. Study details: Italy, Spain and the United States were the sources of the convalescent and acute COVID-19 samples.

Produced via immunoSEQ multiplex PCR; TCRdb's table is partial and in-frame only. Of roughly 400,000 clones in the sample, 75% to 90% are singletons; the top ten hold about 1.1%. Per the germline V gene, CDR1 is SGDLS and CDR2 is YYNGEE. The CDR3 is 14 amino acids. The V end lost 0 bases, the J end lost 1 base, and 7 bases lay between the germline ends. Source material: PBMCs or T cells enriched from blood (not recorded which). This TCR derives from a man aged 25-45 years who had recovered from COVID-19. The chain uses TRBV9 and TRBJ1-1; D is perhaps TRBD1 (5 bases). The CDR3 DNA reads TGTGCCAGCAGCGTAGATACAGGGAACACTGAAGCTTTCTTT. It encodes CASSVDTGNTEAFF.